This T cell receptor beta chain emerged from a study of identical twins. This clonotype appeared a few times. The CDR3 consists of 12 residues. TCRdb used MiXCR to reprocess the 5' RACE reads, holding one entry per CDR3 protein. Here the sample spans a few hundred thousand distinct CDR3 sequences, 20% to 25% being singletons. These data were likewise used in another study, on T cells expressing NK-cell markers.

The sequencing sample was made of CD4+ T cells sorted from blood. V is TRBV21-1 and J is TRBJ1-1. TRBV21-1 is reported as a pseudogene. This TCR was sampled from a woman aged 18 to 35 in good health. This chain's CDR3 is CASSKADTEAFF. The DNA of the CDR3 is TGTGCCAGCAGCAAAGCTGACACTGAAGCTTTCTTT.